Sequencing of this T cell receptor (beta chain) was carried out in a study of T cells after yellow fever vaccination. Study conclusions and caveats: The secondary T-cell response peaked on day 5, not day 15, but was weaker. Contamination by abundant bulk-population clonotypes could be present in FACS-sorted repertoires. Few clonotypes appeared in both CD4 and CD8 compartments. The booster saw the reappearance of most primary-vaccination clones (approximately 96% CD4, roughly 90% CD8).

This clonotype was counted only a few times. Its antigen is unknown. TCRdb re-derived calls from the 5' RACE reads in MiXCR, one entry per CDR3 protein. Of a few hundred thousand distinct CDR3 sequences listed, approximately 16% are singletons. CDR3 length: 14 residues. V lost 5 bases to trimming and J lost 6 bases, with 16 bases between them. Germline V lookup: CDR1 LGHNT, CDR2 FRNRAP. The chain combines TRBV12-5 with TRBJ1-1; D is uncertain. The input for sequencing was PBMCs, taken 4 to 6 days after the first yellow fever vaccination. The receptor's source is a man younger than 30 who received the YFV17D yellow fever vaccine. CDR3: CASGPPPVVAEAFF. As DNA, the CDR3 is TGTGCTAGTGGTCCCCCGCCGGTTGTGGCTGAAGCTTTCTTT.